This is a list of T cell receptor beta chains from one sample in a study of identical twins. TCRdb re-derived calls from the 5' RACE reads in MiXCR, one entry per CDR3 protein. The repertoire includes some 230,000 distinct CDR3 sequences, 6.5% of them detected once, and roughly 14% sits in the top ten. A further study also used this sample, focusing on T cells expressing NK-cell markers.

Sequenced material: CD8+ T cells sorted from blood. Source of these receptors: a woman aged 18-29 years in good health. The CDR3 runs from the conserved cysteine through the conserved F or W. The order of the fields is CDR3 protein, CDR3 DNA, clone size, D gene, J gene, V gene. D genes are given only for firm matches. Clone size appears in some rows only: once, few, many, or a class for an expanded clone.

CDR3 protein: CASSQDSGPVTEAFF
CDR3 DNA: TGCGCCAGCAGCCAAGATTCGGGTCCGGTAACTGAAGCTTTCTTT
clone size: few
D gene: NA
J gene: TRBJ1-1
V gene: TRBV4-3

CDR3 protein: CASSTGRVIFEQYF
CDR3 DNA: TGTGCCAGCAGTACAGGCCGGGTGATTTTCGAGCAGTACTTC
clone size: many
D gene: NA
J gene: TRBJ2-7
V gene: TRBV13

CDR3 protein: CSVGTSGLGNEQFF
CDR3 DNA: TGCAGCGTTGGGACTTCCGGGTTGGGGAATGAGCAGTTCTTC
clone size: few
D gene: NA
J gene: TRBJ2-1
V gene: TRBV29-1

CDR3 protein: CASSFGDSFPNTEAFF
CDR3 DNA: TGTGCCAGCAGCTTTGGTGATTCATTCCCGAACACTGAAGCTTTCTTT
clone size: few
D gene: NA
J gene: TRBJ1-1
V gene: TRBV7-9

CDR3 protein: CSAGTGGADTQYF
CDR3 DNA: TGCAGTGCTGGGACAGGAGGTGCAGATACGCAGTATTTT
clone size: NA
D gene: TRBD1
J gene: TRBJ2-3
V gene: TRBV20-1

CDR3 protein: CASSQGSRGPPSSEQFF
CDR3 DNA: TGTGCCAGCAGCCAAGGTTCCCGCGGGCCCCCAAGCAGTGAGCAGTTCTTC
clone size: NA
D gene: NA
J gene: TRBJ2-1
V gene: TRBV3-1

CDR3 protein: CASSLNGGTDTQYF
CDR3 DNA: TGTGCCAGCAGTTTAAATGGGGGCACAGATACGCAGTATTTT
clone size: few
D gene: NA
J gene: TRBJ2-3
V gene: TRBV27

CDR3 protein: CATSDFGGVSTDTQYF
CDR3 DNA: TGTGCCACCAGTGATTTCGGCGGGGTCAGCACAGATACGCAGTATTTT
clone size: NA
D gene: NA
J gene: TRBJ2-3
V gene: TRBV24-1

CDR3 protein: CATLGGGYYEQYF
CDR3 DNA: TGTGCCACCCTTGGCGGGGGCTACTACGAGCAGTACTTC
clone size: many
D gene: NA
J gene: TRBJ2-7
V gene: TRBV7-2

CDR3 protein: CASSYRGQETQYF
CDR3 DNA: TGTGCCAGCAGCTACAGGGGGCAAGAGACCCAGTACTTC
clone size: few
D gene: TRBD1
J gene: TRBJ2-5
V gene: TRBV14

CDR3 protein: CASSLTPRGTDTQYF
CDR3 DNA: TGTGCCAGCAGTTTAACGCCCAGGGGCACAGATACGCAGTATTTT
clone size: NA
D gene: NA
J gene: TRBJ2-3
V gene: TRBV12-3/TRBV12-4

CDR3 protein: CASNSTEEPYEQYF
CDR3 DNA: TGTGCCAGCAACTCGACGGAAGAGCCCTACGAGCAGTACTTC
clone size: NA
D gene: NA
J gene: TRBJ2-7
V gene: TRBV13

CDR3 protein: CASSRLTSGETQYF
CDR3 DNA: TGTGCCAGCAGTCGTCTTACTTCAGGGGAGACCCAGTACTTC
clone size: few
D gene: NA
J gene: TRBJ2-5
V gene: TRBV27

CDR3 protein: CASSFTANTEAFF
CDR3 DNA: TGTGCCAGCAGCTTTACAGCGAACACTGAAGCTTTCTTT
clone size: many
D gene: NA
J gene: TRBJ1-1
V gene: TRBV12-3/TRBV12-4

CDR3 protein: CASSTPYYEQYF
CDR3 DNA: TGTGCCAGCAGCACCCCTTACTACGAGCAGTACTTC
clone size: NA
D gene: NA
J gene: TRBJ2-7
V gene: TRBV5-6

CDR3 protein: CASSEGTSTDTQYF
CDR3 DNA: TGTGCCAGCAGTGAAGGGACTAGCACAGATACGCAGTATTTT
clone size: medium-sized
D gene: NA
J gene: TRBJ2-3
V gene: TRBV6-4

CDR3 protein: CAWRYPHPTRGNNEQFF
CDR3 DNA: TGTGCCTGGAGATACCCGCATCCGACTAGGGGAAACAATGAGCAGTTCTTC
clone size: few
D gene: NA
J gene: TRBJ2-1
V gene: TRBV30

CDR3 protein: CASSLGSRLAEFF
CDR3 DNA: TGTGCCAGCAGTTTAGGGTCCCGACTAGCGGAGTTCTTC
clone size: few
D gene: TRBD2
J gene: TRBJ2-1
V gene: TRBV12-3/TRBV12-4

CDR3 protein: CASSPGAAYEQYF
CDR3 DNA: TGTGCCAGCAGTCCAGGTGCAGCCTACGAGCAGTACTTC
clone size: few
D gene: NA
J gene: TRBJ2-7
V gene: TRBV6-2/TRBV6-3

CDR3 protein: CASSLELASAYNEQFF
CDR3 DNA: TGCGCCAGCAGCTTGGAGCTAGCCTCCGCCTACAATGAGCAGTTCTTC
clone size: few
D gene: NA
J gene: TRBJ2-1
V gene: TRBV5-1

CDR3 protein: CASSLRAGAHEQFF
CDR3 DNA: TGTGCCAGCAGCTTAAGAGCGGGAGCCCATGAGCAGTTCTTC
clone size: NA
D gene: TRBD2
J gene: TRBJ2-1
V gene: TRBV7-6

CDR3 protein: CASSQGDRTTYEQYF
CDR3 DNA: TGTGCCAGCAGCCAAGGGGACAGGACAACCTACGAGCAGTACTTC
clone size: few
D gene: TRBD1
J gene: TRBJ2-7
V gene: TRBV4-2

CDR3 protein: CSVDGIQFQPDTQYF
CDR3 DNA: TGCAGCGTTGATGGTATCCAGTTCCAGCCAGATACGCAGTATTTT
clone size: few
D gene: NA
J gene: TRBJ2-3
V gene: TRBV29-1

CDR3 protein: CASSRIGVSYEQYF
CDR3 DNA: TGTGCCAGCAGCCGTATCGGGGTCTCCTACGAGCAGTACTTC
clone size: many
D gene: NA
J gene: TRBJ2-7
V gene: TRBV28

CDR3 protein: CASSEAPSYTDTQYF
CDR3 DNA: TGCGCCAGCAGTGAGGCCCCCTCCTACACAGATACGCAGTATTTT
clone size: few
D gene: NA
J gene: TRBJ2-3
V gene: TRBV10-2

CDR3 protein: CSVPGQGMNIQYF
CDR3 DNA: TGCAGCGTTCCGGGACAGGGGATGAACATTCAGTACTTC
clone size: many
D gene: TRBD1
J gene: TRBJ2-4
V gene: TRBV29-1

CDR3 protein: CASKSPGYPYEQYF
CDR3 DNA: TGTGCCAGCAAGTCTCCCGGCTATCCCTACGAGCAGTACTTC
clone size: many
D gene: NA
J gene: TRBJ2-7
V gene: TRBV6-2/TRBV6-3

CDR3 protein: CASSPQGADSSYNEQFF
CDR3 DNA: TGTGCCAGCAGCCCGCAAGGAGCGGATAGCTCCTACAATGAGCAGTTCTTC
clone size: many
D gene: NA
J gene: TRBJ2-1
V gene: TRBV4-2

CDR3 protein: CASSQSRRVSYEQYF
CDR3 DNA: TGCGCCAGCAGCCAATCCCGACGGGTCTCCTACGAGCAGTACTTC
clone size: NA
D gene: NA
J gene: TRBJ2-7
V gene: TRBV4-3

CDR3 protein: CASSLLTGQLTFF
CDR3 DNA: TGTGCCAGCAGTCTATTGACAGGACAGTTAACTTTCTTT
clone size: NA
D gene: NA
J gene: TRBJ1-1
V gene: TRBV27